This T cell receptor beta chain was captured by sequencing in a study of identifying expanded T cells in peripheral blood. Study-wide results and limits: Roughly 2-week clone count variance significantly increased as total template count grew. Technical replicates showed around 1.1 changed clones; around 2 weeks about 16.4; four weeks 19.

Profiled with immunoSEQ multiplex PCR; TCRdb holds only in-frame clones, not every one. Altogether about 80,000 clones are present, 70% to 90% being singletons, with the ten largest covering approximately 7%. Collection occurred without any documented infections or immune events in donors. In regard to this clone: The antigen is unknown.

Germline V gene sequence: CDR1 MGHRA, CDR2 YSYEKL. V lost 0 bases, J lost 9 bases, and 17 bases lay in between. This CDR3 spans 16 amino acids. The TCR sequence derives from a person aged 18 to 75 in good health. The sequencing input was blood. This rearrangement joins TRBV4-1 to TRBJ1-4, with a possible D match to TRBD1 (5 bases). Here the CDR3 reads CASSQEGPGNLKKLFF. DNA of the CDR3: TGCGCCAGCAGCCAAGAGGGGCCGGGCAACCTAAAAAAACTGTTTTTT.